These T cell receptor beta chains were read from a single sample in a study of blood T cell repertoires in COVID-19. Sequencing used immunoSEQ multiplex PCR; TCRdb keeps in-frame clones, though not all of them. The sample lists 70,000 to 95,000 clones, approximately 80% occurring once. The source material was peripheral blood. The receptors were gathered from a human donor in a cohort sampled during active COVID-19. The CDR3 runs from the conserved cysteine through the conserved F or W. D genes are given only for firm matches. Clone sizes are given selectively: once, few, many, or a class where the clone is expanded.

.	TRBV2	.	TRBJ1-1	TGTGCCAGCAGTCTCGTCCCCGTGAACACTGAAGCTTTCTTT	CASSLVPVNTEAFF
.	TRBV5-5	TRBD1	TRBJ2-1	TGTGCCAGCAGTTCCGGGACAGGGGACTACAATGAGCAGTTCTTC	CASSSGTGDYNEQFF
.	TRBV4-1	TRBD2	TRBJ2-3	TGCGCCAGCAGCCAGTCTAGCGGGGGAACCACAGATACGCAGTATTTT	CASSQSSGGTTDTQYF
few	TRBV9	.	TRBJ1-4	TGTGCCAGCAGCGCGGCGGGGCTTTTTAATGAAAAACTGTTTTTT	CASSAAGLFNEKLFF
.	TRBV2	.	TRBJ1-1	TGTGCCAGCACTCCTTTCTCGGGGAACACTGAAGCTTTCTTT	CASTPFSGNTEAFF
.	TRBV24-1	TRBD1	TRBJ2-3	TGTGCCACGCAACAAGCAGGGGGAAGCACAGATACGCAGTATTTT	CATQQAGGSTDTQYF
.	TRBV5-1	TRBD1	TRBJ1-1	TGCGCCAGCAGCTTCGACAGGGGGAACACTGAAGCTTTCTTT	CASSFDRGNTEAFF
.	TRBV6-2/TRBV6-3	.	TRBJ1-2	TGTGCCAGCAGCTATGTAACAGGGAACTATGGCTACACCTTC	CASSYVTGNYGYTF
.	TRBV6-6	TRBD2	TRBJ2-5	TGTGCCAGCAGCAACGCGGCTAGCGGGAGGCAAGAGACCCAGTACTTC	CASSNAASGRQETQYF
.	TRBV6-5	TRBD1	TRBJ1-2	TGTGCCAGCAGGAGCCCGGGACAGCAGCTCTATGGCTACACCTTC	CASRSPGQQLYGYTF
.	TRBV6-5	.	TRBJ1-4	TGTGCCAGCAGCAGAATAGGTCAGGCTAATGAAAAACTGTTTTTT	CASSRIGQANEKLFF
.	TRBV19	TRBD1	TRBJ1-5	TGTGCCAGTAGGGGGACAGCAACTAGCAATCAGCCCCAGCATTTT	CASRGTATSNQPQHF
many	TRBV5-1	.	TRBJ1-1	TGCGCCAGCAGCTCGGTCCCAGGGGTAGCTTTCTTT	CASSSVPGVAFF
many	TRBV28	.	TRBJ1-3	TGTGCCAGCAGCAGTTTGGGGGACATCTCTGGAAACACCATATATTTT	CASSSLGDISGNTIYF
.	TRBV11-2	TRBD2	TRBJ2-1	TGTGCCAGCAGCGGACTAGCGGGAGCCCGGCAGTTCTTC	CASSGLAGARQFF
few	TRBV18	.	TRBJ2-1	TGTGCCAGCTCACACAGGAGCTCCTACAATGAGCAGTTCTTC	CASSHRSSYNEQFF
.	TRBV6-6	.	TRBJ1-2	TGTGCCAGCAGTTCCACATCTAACTATGGCTACACCTTC	CASSSTSNYGYTF
.	TRBV7-6	.	TRBJ2-7	TGTGCCAGCAGCTTAGCGGCGGGGGCAGAAAAGTACTTC	CASSLAAGAEKYF
.	TRBV3-1/TRBV3-2	.	TRBJ1-1	TGTGCCAGCAGCCATGGGGGGGAGTACGAAGCTTTCTTT	CASSHGGEYEAFF
.	TRBV5-1	.	TRBJ1-3	TGCGCCAGCAGCTTGGAGGGGAGGAGTGGAAACACCATATATTTT	CASSLEGRSGNTIYF
.	TRBV7-9	.	TRBJ1-5	TGTGCCAGCAGCTTAGGGGATACAGGGTCCAATCAGCCCCAGCATTTT	CASSLGDTGSNQPQHF
.	TRBV7-2	.	TRBJ2-5	TGTGCCAGCACCCAGAAGTTCCTAGGCGGAGAGACCCAGTACTTC	CASTQKFLGGETQYF
few	TRBV28	.	TRBJ2-6	TGTGCCAGCATCGGAGGTACTCTGGGGGCCAACGTCCTGACTTTC	CASIGGTLGANVLTF
.	TRBV6-4	.	TRBJ2-2	TGTGCCAGCAGTGGCACTTACGGGGAGCTGTTTTTT	CASSGTYGELFF
.	TRBV7-2	.	TRBJ1-6	TGTGCCAGCAACAACAGGGTTTATAATTCACCCCTCCACTTT	CASNNRVYNSPLHF
.	TRBV5-6	.	TRBJ1-4	TGTGCCAGCAGCATATGGGGGGGGACCCCCGAAAAACTGTTTTTT	CASSIWGGTPEKLFF
once	TRBV13	TRBD1	TRBJ1-5	TGTGCCAGCAGAGACTCAAAACAGGGGGCCAGTGGTGCCCAGCATTTT	CASRDSKQGASGAQHF
once	TRBV12-3/TRBV12-4	TRBD1	TRBJ2-2	TGTGCCAGCAGCGGACAGGTCGGGGAGCTGTTTTTT	CASSGQVGELFF
.	TRBV28	.	TRBJ1-4	TGTGCCAGCAGTTTAGCAGGAACTAATGAAAAACTGTTTTTT	CASSLAGTNEKLFF
once	TRBV14	TRBD2	TRBJ2-7	TGTGCCAGCAGCCTTCAAGCGGGAGGGAAGTACGAGCAGTACTTC	CASSLQAGGKYEQYF
.	TRBV9	.	TRBJ2-2	TGTGCCAGCAGCGTAGGCGGCAACCCTTGGAACACCGGGGAGCTGTTTTTT	CASSVGGNPWNTGELFF
few	TRBV28	.	TRBJ2-5	TGTGCCAGCAGTGACCTAGCGCGCTACCAAGAGACCCAGTACTTC	CASSDLARYQETQYF
.	TRBV25-1	TRBD2	TRBJ2-7	TGTGCCAGCAGTGAAATAGCGGGTGGCGTCTACGAGCAGTACTTC	CASSEIAGGVYEQYF